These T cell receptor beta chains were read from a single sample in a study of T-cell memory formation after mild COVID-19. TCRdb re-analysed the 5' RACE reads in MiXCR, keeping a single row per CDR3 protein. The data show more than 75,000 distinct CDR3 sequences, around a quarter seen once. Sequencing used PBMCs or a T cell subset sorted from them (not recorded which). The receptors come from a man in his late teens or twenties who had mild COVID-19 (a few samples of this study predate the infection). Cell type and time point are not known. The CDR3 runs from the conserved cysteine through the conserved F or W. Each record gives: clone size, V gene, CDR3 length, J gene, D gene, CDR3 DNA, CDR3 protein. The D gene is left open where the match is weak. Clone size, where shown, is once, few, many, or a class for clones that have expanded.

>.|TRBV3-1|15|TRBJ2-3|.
TGTGCCAGCAGCCAAGGGCGGACAGACACAGATACGCAGTATTTT
CASSQGRTDTDTQYF
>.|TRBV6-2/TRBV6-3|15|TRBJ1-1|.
TGTGCCAGCAGTCCGGGACGGAGAGAGAACACTGAAGCTTTCTTT
CASSPGRRENTEAFF
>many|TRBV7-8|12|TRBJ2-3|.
TGTGCCAGCAGCCAAAACTTAGATACGCAGTATTTT
CASSQNLDTQYF
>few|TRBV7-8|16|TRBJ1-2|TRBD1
TGTGCCAGCAGCCCGACAGGGTACGGGAGCAACTATGGCTACACCTTC
CASSPTGYGSNYGYTF
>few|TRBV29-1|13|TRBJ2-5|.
TGCAGCGTTGACGGTATAGACCAAGAGACCCAGTACTTC
CSVDGIDQETQYF
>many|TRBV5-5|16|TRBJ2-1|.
TGTGCCAGCAGCTTGTTTGCCGCCAAACCCTACAATGAGCAGTTCTTC
CASSLFAAKPYNEQFF
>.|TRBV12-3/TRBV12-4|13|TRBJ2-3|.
TGTGCCAGCAGTTTCGCAAGGACAGATACGCAGTATTTT
CASSFARTDTQYF
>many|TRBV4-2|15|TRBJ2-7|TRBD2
TGTGCCAGCAGCCAGGAGACTAGCGGGGGGTACGAGCAGTACTTC
CASSQETSGGYEQYF
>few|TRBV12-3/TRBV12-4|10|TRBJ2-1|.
TGTGCCAGCAGTTTGCGTGAGCAGTTCTTC
CASSLREQFF
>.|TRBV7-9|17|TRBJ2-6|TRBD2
TGTGCCAGCAGCAGGGTCGGGGGGGACTCTGGGGCCAACGTCCTGACTTTC
CASSRVGGDSGANVLTF
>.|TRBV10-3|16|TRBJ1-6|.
TGTGCCATCAGTGACGCCGGACGGGACTATAATTCACCCCTCCACTTT
CAISDAGRDYNSPLHF
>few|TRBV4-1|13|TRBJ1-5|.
TGCGCCAGCAGCCAAGTACCGGATCAGCCCCAGCATTTT
CASSQVPDQPQHF
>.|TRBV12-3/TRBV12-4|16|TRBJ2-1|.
TGTGCCAGCAGTTTCTCGCTGGGGGGCTCCTACAATGAGCAGTTCTTC
CASSFSLGGSYNEQFF
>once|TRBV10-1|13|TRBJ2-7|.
TGCGCCAGCAGTGCGGGGGCGACCTACGAGCAGTACTTC
CASSAGATYEQYF
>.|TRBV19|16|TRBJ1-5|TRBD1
TGTGCCAGTAGTTCATCGGGACAGGCGAGCAATCAGCCCCAGCATTTT
CASSSSGQASNQPQHF
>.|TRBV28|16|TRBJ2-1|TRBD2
TGTGCCAGCAGGTGGGCCCGGGGGGAGTCCTACAATGAGCAGTTCTTC
CASRWARGESYNEQFF
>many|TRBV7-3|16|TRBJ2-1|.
TGTGCCAGCAGCCCTGAAAAGGGTGGCTCCTACAATGAGCAGTTCTTC
CASSPEKGGSYNEQFF
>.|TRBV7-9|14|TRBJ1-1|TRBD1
TGTGCCAGCAGCTCTGGAGGACAGGGCACTGAAGCTTTCTTT
CASSSGGQGTEAFF
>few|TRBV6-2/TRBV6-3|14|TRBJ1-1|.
TGTGCCAGCAGTTACCCGGGGTATAGCACTGAAGCTTTCTTT
CASSYPGYSTEAFF
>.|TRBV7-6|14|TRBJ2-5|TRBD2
TGTGCCAGCAGCTTCGCGGGGGTATTGGAGACCCAGTACTTC
CASSFAGVLETQYF
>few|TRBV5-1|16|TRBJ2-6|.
TGCGCCAGCAGCTCGCCGGTTATTGGGGAGCCCAACGTCCTGACTTTC
CASSSPVIGEPNVLTF
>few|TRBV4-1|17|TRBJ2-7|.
TGCGCCAGCAGCCAAGATGGGAAGGGGGACCAACGCTACGAGCAGTACTTC
CASSQDGKGDQRYEQYF
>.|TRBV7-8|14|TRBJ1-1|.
TGTGCCAGCAGAGGGACTGTGGGGTACACTGAAGCTTTCTTT
CASRGTVGYTEAFF
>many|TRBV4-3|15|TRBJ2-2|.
TGCGCCAGCAGCCAAGATCCGGGGAGCACCGGGGAGCTGTTTTTT
CASSQDPGSTGELFF
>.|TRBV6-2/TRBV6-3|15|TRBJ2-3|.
TGTGCCAGCACCCGGAGGGTGTTGGGTCAAAATACGCAGTATTTT
CASTRRVLGQNTQYF
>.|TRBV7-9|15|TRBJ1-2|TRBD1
TGTGCCAGCAGCTACACTAGGACAGGGGGCAATGGCTACACCTTC
CASSYTRTGGNGYTF
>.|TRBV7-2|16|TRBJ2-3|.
TGTGCCAGCAGCGCCGTAGAAGGGCGGGACACAGATACGCAGTATTTT
CASSAVEGRDTDTQYF
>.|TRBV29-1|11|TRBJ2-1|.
TGCAGCGGACTAGTACTCAATGAGCAGTTCTTC
CSGLVLNEQFF
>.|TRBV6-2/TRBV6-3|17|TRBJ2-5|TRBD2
TGTGCCAGCAGTCTAAATGATCTCGAGGGAGGGGAAGAGACCCAGTACTTC
CASSLNDLEGGEETQYF
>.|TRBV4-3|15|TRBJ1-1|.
TGCGCCAGCAGCCTGACCGGGGCGTCGGTCGCTGAAGCTTTCTTT
CASSLTGASVAEAFF
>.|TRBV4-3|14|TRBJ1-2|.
TGCGCCAGCAGCCAAGGTGGGGGAGACTATGGCTACACCTTC
CASSQGGGDYGYTF
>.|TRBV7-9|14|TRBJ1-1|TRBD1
TGTGCCAGCAGCTCTGGGACAGGGATCGTAGAAGCTTTCTTT
CASSSGTGIVEAFF
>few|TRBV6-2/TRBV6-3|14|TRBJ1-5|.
TGTGCCAGCAGGGCTGGACACCCGAATCAGCCCCAGCATTTT
CASRAGHPNQPQHF
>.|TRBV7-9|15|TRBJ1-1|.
TGTGCCAGCAGCTTAGCGTTCGGATTGAACACTGAAGCTTTCTTT
CASSLAFGLNTEAFF
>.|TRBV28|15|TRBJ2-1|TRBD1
TGTGCCAGCAGTCGCGGGACAGGGCCCCTCAATGAGCAGTTCTTC
CASSRGTGPLNEQFF
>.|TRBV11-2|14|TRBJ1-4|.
TGTGCCAGCAGCTTAGTAGCTGAGAGTGAAAAACTGTTTTTT
CASSLVAESEKLFF
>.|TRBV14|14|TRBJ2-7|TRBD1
TGTGCCAGCAGCTTGGACAGGGGTGGCCACGAGCAGTACTTC
CASSLDRGGHEQYF
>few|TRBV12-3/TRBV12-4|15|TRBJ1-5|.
TGTGCCAGCAGTTTTACGACAGATAGCAATCAGCCCCAGCATTTT
CASSFTTDSNQPQHF
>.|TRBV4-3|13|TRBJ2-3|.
TGCGCCAGCAGCCAAGAAGCAAAAGATACGCAGTATTTT
CASSQEAKDTQYF